Each of the 30 T cell receptor beta chains below was sequenced from the same sample in a study of CD8 T cells in Susac syndrome. Reverse transcription of about 0.5 to 1 ug RNA was carried out with random hexamers. TCRdb fed the immunoSEQ multiplex PCR reads into MiXCR, producing one record per CDR3 protein. The sample holds roughly 200,000 distinct CDR3 sequences, 85% to 95% seen once. Sample: CD4+ T cells from PBMCs. The receptors stem from a human donor in good health.

This rearrangement joins TRBV20-1 to TRBJ2-3; D is perhaps TRBD1 (8 bases). V lost 8 bases and J lost 8, with 23 bases in between. CDR1 DFQATT and CDR2 SNEGSKA come from the germline V gene (reference sequence). The CDR3 covers 14 residues. CDR3 sequence: CSPGQENWGGTQYF. CDR3 sequence (DNA): TGCAGTCCGGGACAGGAAAACTGGGGGGGTACGCAGTATTTT.

This sequence joins TRBV30 and TRBJ2-7, with D possibly TRBD2 on 6 matching bases. The CDR3 totals 11 residues. Trimming removed 3 bases at V and 7 bases at J, with 10 bases between. Germline-derived CDR1 and CDR2 are GTSNPN and SVGIG (reference sequence). CDR3 sequence reads: CAWSGGGEQYF. The CDR3 DNA sequence: TGTGCCTGGAGCGGGGGAGGAGAGCAGTACTTC. The whole variable domain, filled in from reference TRBV30 and TRBJ2-7, reads SQTIHQWPATLVQPVGSPLSLECTVEGTSNPNLYWYRQAAGRGLQLLFYSVGIGQISSEVPQNLSASRPQDRQFILSSKKLLLSDSGFYLCAWSGGGEQYFGPGTRLTVT.

The rearrangement uses TRBV24-1 and TRBJ2-1; 7 positions agree with TRBD2. Germline V gene data show CDR1 as KGHDR and CDR2 as SFDVKD. CDR3 length: 13 residues. V shed 4 bases, J shed 11 bases, and the junction held 7 bases outside the gene matches. The CDR3 sequence: CATSDSGLVKQFF. CDR3 nucleotide sequence: TGTGCCACCAGTGACTCCGGACTAGTCAAGCAGTTCTTC.

This chain joins TRBV5-1 and TRBJ2-1; no definite D call. With 7 bases removed from V and 6 bases from J, the gap between germline ends came to 8 bases. The CDR3 consists of 11 residues. CDR1 is SGHRS, CDR2 YFSETQ, per germline. CDR3 in amino acids: CASRNFNEQFF. As DNA, the CDR3 is TGCGCCAGCCGGAATTTCAATGAGCAGTTCTTC.

The chain has TRBV7-2 and TRBJ2-7, with TRBD1 as a possible D gene (6 bases). Germline V gene lookup returns CDR1 SGHTA and CDR2 FQGNSA. With 2 bases removed from V and 3 bases from J, the gap between germline ends came to 14 bases. The CDR3 is 15 residues long. The CDR3 is CASSLTGHSSYEQYF. As DNA, the CDR3 is TGTGCCAGCAGCTTAACAGGGCATAGCAGCTACGAGCAGTACTTC. The full variable domain, with the rest looked up from reference TRBV7-2 and TRBJ2-7, is GAGVSQSPSNKVTEKGKDVELRCDPISGHTALYWYRQSLGQGLEFLIYFQGNSAPDKSGLPSDRFSAERTGGSVSTLTIQRTQQEDSAVYLCASSLTGHSSYEQYFGPGTRLTVT.

The J gene is TRBJ1-5, the V gene TRBV28; the D gene is possibly TRBD1 (6 bases). Deletions cut 6 bases from V and 2 bases from J, with 11 bases between. The CDR3 length is 14 residues. CDR1 and CDR2 (germline): MDHEN, SYDVKM. CDR3 amino acids: CASRHRQGNQPQHF. The CDR3 DNA sequence: TGTGCCAGCAGACATCGACAGGGCAATCAGCCCCAGCATTTT.

The genes are TRBV30 and TRBJ2-7; the match to TRBD2 covers 7 bases. Germline trimming cut 0 bases from V and 0 bases from J; bases unmatched to any gene: 5. The CDR3 totals 15 residues. Germline values: CDR1 GTSNPN, CDR2 SVGIG (reference sequence). CDR3 in DNA: TGTGCCTGGAGTGTACTAGCGCACTACTCCTACGAGCAGTACTTC. Amino acid sequence: CAWSVLAHYSYEQYF.

The gene calls are TRBV6-5 and TRBJ2-5; TRBD2 might be the D (6 bases). From germline, CDR1 is MNHEY and CDR2 SVGAGI. The CDR3 is made up of 18 amino acids. Trimming shortened V by 0 bases and J by 5 bases, and 22 bases separated the two germline ends. This CDR3 reads CASSYSPVLLARSETQYF. The CDR3 DNA sequence: TGTGCCAGCAGTTACTCTCCTGTGCTACTAGCCAGGTCGGAGACCCAGTACTTC.

The chain couples TRBV24-1 to TRBJ2-5, with D unresolved. Germline loops: CDR1 KGHDR, CDR2 SFDVKD. The CDR3 length is 18 residues. V was trimmed by 3 bases and J by 0 bases, leaving 19 bases between them. CDR3 nucleotide sequence: TGTGCCACCAGTGATACCCCGGGCCCCGGACGGTACCAAGAGACCCAGTACTTC. Translated, it gives CATSDTPGPGRYQETQYF.

The chain links TRBV9 to TRBJ1-1; 10 bases map to TRBD1. The CDR3 totals 15 residues. Germline V gene data show CDR1 as SGDLS and CDR2 as YYNGEE. V dropped 3 bases and J dropped 5; count of bases not matched to a gene: 7. CDR3 sequence (DNA): TGTGCCAGCAGCGCTATGGGACAGGGGTTTACTGAAGCTTTCTTT. Translation: CASSAMGQGFTEAFF.

The chain joins TRBV7-2 to TRBJ2-3; the D is unclear. Trimming left V 0 bases short and J 2 bases short, with 6 bases between. The germline CDR1 and CDR2 sequences are SGHTA and FQGNSA. The CDR3 sequence is 14 residues long. CDR3 nucleotides: TGTGCCAGCAGCTTAGCCGTCTCCACAGATACGCAGTATTTT. Translated: CASSLAVSTDTQYF.

This chain joins TRBV24-1 and TRBJ2-3, with TRBD2 matching 9 bases. The V and J ends lost 6 bases and 1 base, in that order; junction bases with no gene match: 1. Germline V lookup: CDR1 KGHDR, CDR2 SFDVKD. This CDR3 has 14 amino acids. Written as DNA, the CDR3 is TGTGCCACCAGTCCTAGCGGGGGCACAGATACGCAGTATTTT. It codes for CATSPSGGTDTQYF.

The chain links TRBV7-9 to TRBJ2-3, with a possible D match to TRBD2 (5 bases). The CDR3 is made up of 13 amino acids. Trimming took off 7 bases at V and 2 bases at J, with 10 bases between the two ends. Germline-derived CDR1 and CDR2 are SEHNR and FQNEAQ (reference sequence). CDR3 region: CASIGLTTDTQYF. The CDR3 DNA reads as TGTGCCAGCATTGGACTGACCACAGATACGCAGTATTTT.

This clonotype has just one count. The chain links TRBV20-1 to TRBJ2-1; 7 positions match TRBD2. Germline V gene lookup returns CDR1 DFQATT and CDR2 SNEGSKA (reference sequence). J was trimmed by 5 bases and V by 1 base; bases with no gene match: 5. The CDR3 has 14 residues. In nucleotides, the CDR3 is TGCAGTGCTAGAGGCAGGGCGGGAGACAATGAGCAGTTCTTC. Encoded protein: CSARGRAGDNEQFF.

The chain is built from TRBV19 and TRBJ2-7; D uncertain. V lost 3 bases to trimming and J lost 7 bases, with 13 bases between them. CDR3 length: 13 residues. Germline values: CDR1 LNHDA, CDR2 SQIVND (reference sequence). CDR3 coding DNA: TGTGCCAGTAGTATCTATCAGACGGCGGAGCAGTACTTC. This translates into CASSIYQTAEQYF.

This clonotype was seen once. This chain connects TRBV20-1 to TRBJ2-4; D perhaps matches TRBD1 (5 bases). Trimming stripped 0 bases from V and 0 bases from J, with 12 bases between. Germline CDR1 reads DFQATT; CDR2 reads SNEGSKA (reference sequence). This CDR3 comprises 16 residues. In DNA, the CDR3 is TGCAGTGCTAGAGATGGGGCGGTCCTAGCCAAAAACATTCAGTACTTC. Translating it yields CSARDGAVLAKNIQYF.

This clonotype appeared a single time. The chain employs TRBV11-3 and TRBJ2-5; D is unresolved. CDR1 and CDR2 from the germline V gene are SGHNT and YENEEA. Trimming pared 4 bases from V and 0 bases from J, leaving 6 bases between. The CDR3 spans 13 residues. The CDR3 DNA sequence: TGTGCCAGCAGCTCTTCTTACCAAGAGACCCAGTACTTC. Protein: CASSSSYQETQYF.

The rearrangement joins TRBV30 to TRBJ2-1; 9 nucleotides line up with TRBD1. CDR1 and CDR2 (germline): GTSNPN, SVGIG (reference sequence). CDR3 length equals 14 residues. CDR3 sequence (DNA): TGTGCACACACTCCGGGACAGGGCTACAATGAGCAGTTCTTC. Its protein is CAHTPGQGYNEQFF.

This chain joins TRBV7-2 and TRBJ1-5; 8 bases fit TRBD1. The CDR3 spans 14 residues. The J segment lost 7 bases and the V segment lost 4 bases, leaving 6 bases of the junction unmatched. The germline V gene encodes CDR1 SGHTA and CDR2 FQGNSA. The CDR3, as DNA: TGTGCCAGCAGCTCTGGGACAGGTAAACAGCCCCAGCATTTT. Translating gives CASSSGTGKQPQHF.

The CDR3 region is CASSQGVSEETQYF. In nucleotides, the CDR3 is TGCGCCAGCAGCCAAGGAGTGAGTGAGGAGACCCAGTACTTC. The chain has TRBV4-3 and TRBJ2-5; D unresolved. V was cut by 1 base and J by 5 bases, with 11 bases left in between. The CDR3 has 14 amino acids. Germline V gene sequence: CDR1 LGHNA, CDR2 YSLEER.

This chain connects TRBV20-1 to TRBJ2-5; D is perhaps TRBD1 (5 bases). The CDR3 contains 13 residues. V was pared by 5 bases and J by 5 bases, with 15 bases between. Per the germline V gene, CDR1 is DFQATT and CDR2 is SNEGSKA (reference sequence). CDR3 DNA sequence: TGCAGTGCTTCTGGTGGGGCGCATGAGACCCAGTACTTC. Translated: CSASGGAHETQYF.

Notes on this clonotype: At one end, the junction sequence differs from germline, possibly due to a read error. The V call is TRBV4-2, the J call TRBJ2-7, with D perhaps matching TRBD1 (5 bases). Germline V CDR1 and CDR2: LGHNA, YNFKEQ. The CDR3 is 14 residues long. CDR3 DNA sequence: TGTGCCAGCAGCCAAGATCATTCGGCATGGACATCGGACTTC. Translation: CASSQDHSAWTSDF.

V and J are TRBV27 and TRBJ2-1; the match to TRBD2 covers 11 bases. Germline CDR1 is MNHEY and CDR2 is SMNVEV (reference sequence). V trimming: 6 bases; J trimming: 5 bases; junction bases outside the gene matches: 9. The CDR3 is made up of 16 amino acids. This CDR3 reads CASRGGLAVTNNEQFF. Written as DNA, the CDR3 is TGTGCCAGCAGGGGGGGACTAGCGGTAACTAACAATGAGCAGTTCTTC.

This chain connects TRBV7-9 to TRBJ1-5; D gene ambiguous. Trimming removed 5 bases from V and 5 bases from J, with 10 bases in between. The CDR3 is 13 residues long. Germline lookup yields CDR1 SEHNR and CDR2 FQNEAQ (reference sequence). The CDR3 reads CASSLDNYQPQHF. In DNA, the CDR3 is TGTGCCAGCAGCCTCGATAACTATCAGCCCCAGCATTTT.

This chain links TRBV3-1 with TRBJ1-1; D gene ambiguous. The V and J ends lost 2 bases and 5 bases respectively, with 12 bases between them. Germline values: CDR1 LGHDT, CDR2 YNNKEL (reference sequence). The CDR3 spans 14 residues. The CDR3 here is CASSQSGARTEAFF. The DNA of the CDR3 is TGTGCCAGCAGCCAATCGGGCGCGAGGACTGAAGCTTTCTTT.

V gene TRBV20-1 combines with J gene TRBJ2-7; D is undetermined. V lost 0 bases, J lost 8 bases, and 5 bases lay in between. In germline, CDR1 is DFQATT, CDR2 SNEGSKA (reference sequence). This CDR3 has 10 residues. CDR3 protein: CSARDSKQYF. The CDR3 DNA reads TGCAGTGCTAGAGATAGTAAGCAGTACTTC.

V and J are TRBV6-5 and TRBJ2-5; perhaps TRBD1 as D (5 bases). V shed 4 bases and J shed 1 base, with 10 bases lying between them. This CDR3 contains 14 residues. Germline CDR1 is MNHEY and CDR2 is SVGAGI. The CDR3 DNA sequence: TGTGCCAGCAGTTTCTCCAGGGTCCAAGAGACCCAGTACTTC. It translates to CASSFSRVQETQYF.

This clonotype was seen a single time. The CDR3 DNA sequence: TGTGCCAGCAGCCCACCCAAAAGACTAGCGGGAGCGGCGGATACGCAGTATTTT. Translation: CASSPPKRLAGAADTQYF. The chain is built from TRBV12-3 or TRBV12-4 and TRBJ2-3; 12 bases align to TRBD2. The V gene end was trimmed by 6 bases and the J gene end by 6 bases; junction bases not matched to a gene: 16. The CDR3 is 18 amino acids.

The rearrangement uses TRBV7-9 and TRBJ2-3; TRBD2 is a possible D gene (5 bases). This CDR3 has 16 residues. V was pared by 5 bases and J by 0 bases, with 15 bases between. CDR1 is SEHNR and CDR2 is FQNEAQ in the germline V gene (reference sequence). The chain's CDR3 is CASSPRTPLSTDTQYF. The CDR3, as DNA: TGTGCCAGCAGCCCGAGGACTCCCTTAAGCACAGATACGCAGTATTTT.

Regarding this clonotype: Sequence at one end of the junction differs from germline and may be a read error. The chain employs TRBV12-3 or TRBV12-4 and TRBJ1-2; TRBD1 matches 7 bases. The CDR3 has 13 residues. The CDR3 region is CASRHGTARNFSF. The CDR3 region has the DNA TGTGCCAGCAGACACGGGACAGCCCGGAACTTCTCCTTC.